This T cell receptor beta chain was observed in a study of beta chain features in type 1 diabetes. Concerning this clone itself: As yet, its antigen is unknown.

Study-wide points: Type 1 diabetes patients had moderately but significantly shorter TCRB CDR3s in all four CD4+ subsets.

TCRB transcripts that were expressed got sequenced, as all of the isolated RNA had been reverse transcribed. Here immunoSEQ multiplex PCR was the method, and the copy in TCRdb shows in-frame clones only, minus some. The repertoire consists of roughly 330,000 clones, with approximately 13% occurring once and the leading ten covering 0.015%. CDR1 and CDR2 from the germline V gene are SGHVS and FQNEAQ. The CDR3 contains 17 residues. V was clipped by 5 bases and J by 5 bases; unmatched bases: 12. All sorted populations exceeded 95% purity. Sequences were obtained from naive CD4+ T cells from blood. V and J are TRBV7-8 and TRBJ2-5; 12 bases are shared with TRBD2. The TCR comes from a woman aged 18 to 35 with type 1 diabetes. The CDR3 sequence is CASSPRLAGGLGETQYF. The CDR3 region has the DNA TGTGCCAGCAGCCCCAGGCTAGCGGGAGGGCTCGGGGAGACCCAGTACTTC.